What follows are 20 T cell receptor beta chains derived from one specimen sequenced in a study of shared clonotypes between healthy human individuals. Naivety among CD8 cells was defined by CD45RO negativity and positive CCR7 selection, thereby excluding terminally differentiated effector memory CD45RA+ cells. Produced via immunoSEQ multiplex PCR; TCRdb's table is partial and in-frame only. The sample yields hundreds of thousands of clones, 80% to 95% seen once. Sequenced material: naive CD8+ T cells sorted from blood. The origin of the receptors is a man younger than 45 in good health.

The chain combines TRBV15 with TRBJ2-1; unclear D gene. The CDR3 extends over 12 amino acids. The V gene's germline CDR1 is LNHNV and CDR2 YYDKDF (reference sequence). V dropped 1 base and J dropped 8 bases, with 6 bases sitting between them. CDR3: CATSRAGYEQFF. CDR3 bases: TGTGCCACCAGCAGAGCAGGTTATGAGCAGTTCTTC.

The genes are TRBV28 and TRBJ1-2; D is ambiguous. The CDR3 extends over 11 amino acids. Trimming removed 4 bases from V and 2 bases from J, with 2 bases in between. The germline V gene has CDR1 MDHEN and CDR2 SYDVKM. This CDR3 reads CASSWNYGYTF. Written as DNA, the CDR3 is TGTGCCAGCAGTTGGAACTATGGCTACACCTTC.

The V gene is TRBV2, the J gene TRBJ2-3, with D perhaps matching TRBD1 or TRBD2 (5 bases each). Germline V CDR1 and CDR2: SNHLY, FYNNEI. The CDR3 has 13 amino acids. Trimming took off 9 bases at V and 2 bases at J, with 12 bases between the two ends. The CDR3 is CARDLGVTDTQYF. The CDR3 DNA reads TGTGCCAGGGACTTAGGGGTCACAGATACGCAGTATTTT.

This chain connects TRBV6-4 to TRBJ1-1; weak D call: TRBD1 (5 bases). V gave up 6 bases and J gave up 2 bases, with 13 bases separating them. The CDR3 spans 14 residues. Germline-derived CDR1 and CDR2 are MRHNA and SNTAGT. The CDR3 loop is CASREAGGNTEAFF. The CDR3 DNA follows: TGTGCCAGCAGAGAAGCCGGGGGAAACACTGAAGCTTTCTTT.

The rearrangement joins TRBV4-3 to TRBJ1-1; D is ambiguous. Germline values: CDR1 LGHNA, CDR2 YSLEER. CDR3 length: 14 amino acids. Trimming removed 5 bases from V and 1 base from J, with 11 bases in between. CDR3 DNA sequence: TGCGCCAGCAGCACCCAACCAGGGAACACTGAAGCTTTCTTT. Encoded protein: CASSTQPGNTEAFF.

The V gene is TRBV11-2, the J gene TRBJ2-1; 11 bases line up with TRBD2. The CDR3 has 18 residues. Germline CDR1 and CDR2: SGHAT and FQNNGV. Trimming at V came to 4 bases and at J to 7 bases, leaving 15 bases not matched to a gene. CDR3 amino acids: CASSSLTSGGTLRNEQFF. The CDR3 region has the DNA TGTGCCAGCAGCTCTTTAACTAGCGGGGGTACTTTAAGGAATGAGCAGTTCTTC.

The V gene is TRBV10-3, the J gene TRBJ2-5; the D call may be TRBD1 or TRBD2 (5 bases each). The germline CDR1 and CDR2 sequences are ENHRY and SYGVKD. The CDR3 sequence is 15 residues long. V dropped 6 bases and J dropped 2 bases, with 16 bases sitting between them. The CDR3, as DNA: TGTGCCATCAGCCTTGGGACGGACCTTCAAGAGACCCAGTACTTC. Encoded protein: CAISLGTDLQETQYF.

V usage is TRBV7-6 and J usage is TRBJ2-5; D not resolved. Trimming removed 0 bases at V and 0 bases at J, with 8 bases between. Germline lookup yields CDR1 SGHVS and CDR2 FNYEAQ. The CDR3 has 15 amino acids. The CDR3 spells CASSLAGSYQETQYF. Written as DNA, the CDR3 is TGTGCCAGCAGCTTAGCGGGCAGTTACCAAGAGACCCAGTACTTC. The whole variable domain, remainder taken from reference TRBV7-6 and TRBJ2-5, is GAGVSQSPRYKVTKRGQDVALRCDPISGHVSLYWYRQALGQGPEFLTYFNYEAQQDKSGLPNDRFSAERPEGSISTLTIQRTEQRDSAMYRCASSLAGSYQETQYFGPGTRLLVL.

The rearrangement joins TRBV5-1 to TRBJ2-7, with D tentatively TRBD2 (6 bases). The CDR3 runs to 13 residues. In germline, CDR1 is SGHRS, CDR2 YFSETQ. The V end was cut by 3 bases, the J end by 6 bases, with 13 bases between. CDR3 sequence: CASSSEGVGEQYF. CDR3 bases: TGCGCCAGCAGCTCGGAGGGCGTAGGCGAGCAGTACTTC.

J is TRBJ2-7 and V is TRBV10-1; D is unresolved. CDR3 length: 12 residues. Germline V gives CDR1 WNHNN, CDR2 SYGVQD (reference sequence). V shed 3 bases and J shed 7 bases, with 10 bases lying between them. The CDR3 reads CASSDLLGEQYF. Written as DNA, the CDR3 is TGCGCCAGCAGTGACCTACTCGGGGAGCAGTACTTC.

The CDR3 region is CASSAPYLTGGRDYEQYF. The DNA for the CDR3 is TGTGCCAGCAGTGCCCCGTACCTTACAGGGGGGAGGGACTACGAGCAGTACTTC. This chain connects TRBV2 to TRBJ2-7, with a possible D match to TRBD1 (8 bases). The CDR3 loop spans 18 amino acids. The germline V gene encodes CDR1 SNHLY and CDR2 FYNNEI. Trimming left V 4 bases short and J 3 bases short, with 25 bases between. Complete variable domain (other parts from reference TRBV2 and TRBJ2-7): EPEVTQTPSHQVTQMGQEVILRCVPISNHLYFYWYRQILGQKVEFLVSFYNNEISEKSEIFDDQFSVERPDGSNFTLKIRSTKLEDSAMYFCASSAPYLTGGRDYEQYFGPGTRLTVT.

The rearrangement links TRBV4-1 to TRBJ2-1; 9 bases align to TRBD2. Germline lookup yields CDR1 MGHRA and CDR2 YSYEKL. The CDR3 sequence is 17 residues long. Trimming cost V 3 bases and J 11 bases; bases outside gene matches: 17. The CDR3 nucleotides are TGCGCCAGCAGCCACCCCAGGAGGGGGGCTAGCGGGGATCAGCAGTTCTTC. This codes for CASSHPRRGASGDQQFF.

The chain couples TRBV4-1 to TRBJ2-1; D possibly corresponds to TRBD2 (6 bases). The CDR3 contains 16 residues. Germline V lookup: CDR1 MGHRA, CDR2 YSYEKL. Trimming cost V 3 bases and J 0 bases, with 12 bases left between them. CDR3: CASSQISGSSYNEQFF. As DNA, the CDR3 is TGCGCCAGCAGCCAGATTAGCGGAAGCTCCTACAATGAGCAGTTCTTC.

This clone has just one count. The chain employs TRBV7-3 and TRBJ1-2; D uncertain. The CDR3 covers 14 residues. V was shortened by 8 bases and J by 8 bases, with 21 bases between the two germline ends. The germline gives CDR1 SGHTA, CDR2 FQGTGA. Written as DNA, the CDR3 is TGTGCCAGCGGCCATGGGGTATCCTCGAGGGGCTACACCTTC. Protein: CASGHGVSSRGYTF.

J is TRBJ2-7 and V is TRBV27; 11 bases map to TRBD2. The germline CDR1 and CDR2 sequences are MNHEY and SMNVEV (reference sequence). J was trimmed by 4 bases and V by 10 bases; bases with no gene match: 12. The CDR3 is made up of 15 amino acids. The DNA of the CDR3 is TGTGCCACCCATGACCGCGGGACTAGCGGATACGAGCAGTACTTC. This codes for CATHDRGTSGYEQYF.

The chain couples TRBV7-2 to TRBJ1-2, with D possibly being TRBD1 (6 bases). Trimming cost V 4 bases and J 7 bases, with 25 bases left between them. The CDR3 is made up of 17 amino acids. The germline V gene encodes CDR1 SGHTA and CDR2 FQGNSA. The CDR3 DNA sequence: TGTGCCAGCAGCTCCACCCCGGGACAAACTTCTCTCCCTGGCTACACCTTC. This encodes CASSSTPGQTSLPGYTF.

The chain employs TRBV18 and TRBJ1-1; 7 nucleotides match TRBD1. V lost 2 bases and J lost 4; bases outside the gene matches: 7. The germline V gene has CDR1 KGHSH and CDR2 LQKENI. The CDR3 runs 15 residues. The CDR3 is CASSPNQGVITEAFF. The CDR3 DNA reads as TGTGCCAGCTCACCAAATCAGGGGGTTATCACTGAAGCTTTCTTT.

This sequence joins TRBV27 and TRBJ1-2; D call uncertain. The CDR3 spans 16 residues. With 0 bases removed from V and 8 bases from J, the gap between germline ends came to 19 bases. In germline, CDR1 is MNHEY, CDR2 SMNVEV (reference sequence). The CDR3, as DNA: TGTGCCAGCAGTTTATCGTGGGGAGGGATTTCGAAAGGCTACACCTTC. It specifies CASSLSWGGISKGYTF.

This chain uses TRBV7-7 with TRBJ2-1, with a tentative D call TRBD2 (6 bases). Germline CDR1 is SSHAT and CDR2 is FNYEAQ (reference sequence). The CDR3 is 15 residues long. The V end was cut by 1 base, the J end by 6 bases, with 13 bases between. The CDR3 DNA reads TGTGCCAGCAGCTTAGAACTTCTAGCGATCAATGAGCAGTTCTTC. Encoded protein: CASSLELLAINEQFF.

The chain carries TRBV15 and TRBJ2-1, with 8 bases fitting TRBD2. This CDR3 is 15 amino acids long. Germline V CDR1 and CDR2: LNHNV, YYDKDF (reference sequence). The V and J ends lost 0 bases and 7 bases, in that order; junction bases with no gene match: 5. The CDR3 DNA reads TGTGCCACCAGCAGAGAACGGGGGGGCAGAAATGAGCAGTTCTTC. This translates into CATSRERGGRNEQFF.